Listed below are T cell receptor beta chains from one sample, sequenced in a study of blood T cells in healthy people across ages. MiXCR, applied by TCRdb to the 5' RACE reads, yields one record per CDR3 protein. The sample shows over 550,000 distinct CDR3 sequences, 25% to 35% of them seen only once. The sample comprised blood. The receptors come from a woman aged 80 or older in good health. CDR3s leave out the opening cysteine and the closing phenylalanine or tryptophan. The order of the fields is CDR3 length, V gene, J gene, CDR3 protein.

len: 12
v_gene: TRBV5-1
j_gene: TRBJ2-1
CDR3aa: ASLLQGGNGEQF

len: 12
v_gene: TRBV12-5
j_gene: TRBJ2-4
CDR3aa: ASGLGTGKNIQY

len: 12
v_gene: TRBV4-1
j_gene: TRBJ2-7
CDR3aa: ASSQGAQSYEQY

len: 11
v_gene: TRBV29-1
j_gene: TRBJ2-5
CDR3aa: SVDSGNQETQY

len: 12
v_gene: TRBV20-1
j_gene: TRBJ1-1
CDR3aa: SARVSAGRTEAF

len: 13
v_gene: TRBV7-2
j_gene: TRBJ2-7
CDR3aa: ASSAAGTGNYEQY

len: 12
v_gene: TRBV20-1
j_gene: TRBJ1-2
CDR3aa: SARPGERFYGYT

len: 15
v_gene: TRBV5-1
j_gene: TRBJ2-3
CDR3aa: ASSSSWTGGGTDTQY

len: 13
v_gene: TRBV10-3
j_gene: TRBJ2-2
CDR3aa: AISESPNHTGELF

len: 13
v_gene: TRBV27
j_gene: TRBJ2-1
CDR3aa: ASSADRGAYNEQF

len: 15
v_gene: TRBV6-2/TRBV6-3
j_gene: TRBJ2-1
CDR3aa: ASSYSEDRGVYNEQF

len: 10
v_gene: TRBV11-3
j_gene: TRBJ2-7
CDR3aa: ASSLDQHEQY

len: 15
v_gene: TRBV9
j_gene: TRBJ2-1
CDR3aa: ASSAGGWAGGHFEQF

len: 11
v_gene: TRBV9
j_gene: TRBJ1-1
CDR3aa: ASSEGKNTEAF

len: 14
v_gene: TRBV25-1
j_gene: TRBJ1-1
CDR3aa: ASSEKTGVFGTEAF

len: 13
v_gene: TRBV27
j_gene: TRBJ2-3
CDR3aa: ASSLSAGAGDTQY

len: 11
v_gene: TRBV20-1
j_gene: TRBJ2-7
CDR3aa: STRLSGSYKQY

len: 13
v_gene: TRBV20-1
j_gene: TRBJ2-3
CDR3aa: SATLRSGGADTQY

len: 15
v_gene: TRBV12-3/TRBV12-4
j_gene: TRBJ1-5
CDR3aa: ASSFKGAGNSNQPQH

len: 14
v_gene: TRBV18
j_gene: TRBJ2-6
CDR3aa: ASSDLGQPGANVLT

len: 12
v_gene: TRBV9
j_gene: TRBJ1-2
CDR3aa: ASSDRGEDYGYT

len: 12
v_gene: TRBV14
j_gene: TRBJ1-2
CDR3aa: ASSSTGSRGRYT

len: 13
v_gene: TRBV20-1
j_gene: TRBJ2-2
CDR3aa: SAISEGVATGELF

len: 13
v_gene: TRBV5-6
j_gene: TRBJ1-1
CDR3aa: TSSWLGAMNTEAF

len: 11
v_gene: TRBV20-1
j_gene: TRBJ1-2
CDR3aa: STRASGIYGYT

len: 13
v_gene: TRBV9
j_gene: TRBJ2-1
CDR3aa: ASSERSAGYNEQF

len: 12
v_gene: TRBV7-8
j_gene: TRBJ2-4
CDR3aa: ASSQGAGKNIQY

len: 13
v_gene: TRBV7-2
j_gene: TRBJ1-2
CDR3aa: ASSLQVMINYGYT

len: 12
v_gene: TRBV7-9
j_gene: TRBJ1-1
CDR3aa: ASSLGNPNTEAF

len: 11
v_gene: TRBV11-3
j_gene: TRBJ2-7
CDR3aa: ASSLGAIYEQY

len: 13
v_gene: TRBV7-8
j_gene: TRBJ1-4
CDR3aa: ASSSETGLAEKLF

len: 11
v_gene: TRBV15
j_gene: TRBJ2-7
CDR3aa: ATSGTGGYEQY

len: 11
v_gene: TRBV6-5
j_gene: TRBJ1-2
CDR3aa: ASSYTSGSGYT

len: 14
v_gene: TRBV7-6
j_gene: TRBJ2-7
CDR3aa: ASSLEGAGLSYEQY

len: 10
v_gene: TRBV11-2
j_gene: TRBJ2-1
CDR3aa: ASSPGGNKQF

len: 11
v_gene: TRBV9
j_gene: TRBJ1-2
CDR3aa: ASSVTGGSGYT

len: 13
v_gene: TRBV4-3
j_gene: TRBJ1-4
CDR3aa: ASSQGDSQNEKLF

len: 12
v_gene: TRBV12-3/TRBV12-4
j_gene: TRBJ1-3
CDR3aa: ASALGGPGNTIY

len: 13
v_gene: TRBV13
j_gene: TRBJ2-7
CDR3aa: ASSLGGRSFYEQY

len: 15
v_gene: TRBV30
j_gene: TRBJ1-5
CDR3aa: AWSSKSRGISNQPQH

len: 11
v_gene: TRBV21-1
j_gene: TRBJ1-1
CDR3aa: ASSNRESTEAF

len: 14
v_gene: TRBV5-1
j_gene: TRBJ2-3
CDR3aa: ASSLGDTLDSDTQY

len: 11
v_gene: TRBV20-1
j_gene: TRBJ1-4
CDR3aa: SATPIRNEKLF

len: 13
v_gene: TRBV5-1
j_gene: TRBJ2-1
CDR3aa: ASSSHQGAYNEQF

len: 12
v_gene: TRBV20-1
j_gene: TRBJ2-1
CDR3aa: SATASGAAYGQF